These 10 T cell receptor beta chains share one sample of origin, sequenced in a study of T cell responses to AZD1222 COVID-19 vaccine. Repertoires were generated with immunoSEQ multiplex PCR, while TCRdb's copy carries only in-frame clones and drops some. Of roughly 150,000 clones listed, roughly 93% were seen once; the top ten hold 1.9%. The input for sequencing was peripheral blood, taken 28 days after the second AZD1222 dose. The receptor source for this set is an adult who received the AZD1222 COVID-19 vaccine.

The chain links TRBV5-5 to TRBJ2-1; unclear D gene. V gave up 0 bases and J gave up 4 bases, with 14 bases separating them. Germline V gene sequence: CDR1 SGHKS, CDR2 YYEKEE (reference sequence). There are 16 residues in the CDR3. The CDR3 sequence is CASSLVSPNPYNEQFF. The CDR3 DNA sequence: TGTGCCAGCAGCTTGGTGTCACCCAATCCTTACAATGAGCAGTTCTTC.

This clone is medium-sized (0.01 to 0.1%) in the sample. This sequence joins TRBV11-2 and TRBJ1-6; TRBD1 matches at 8 bases. The CDR3 sequence is 17 residues long. With 4 bases clipped from V and 14 bases from J, the junction kept 19 bases outside the gene matches. Germline V gene sequence: CDR1 SGHAT, CDR2 FQNNGV. Here the CDR3 reads CASSSSLLGQGVGALHF. The CDR3, as DNA: TGTGCCAGCAGCTCATCCTTGTTAGGACAGGGAGTAGGAGCCCTCCACTTT. The full variable domain, with the rest looked up from reference TRBV11-2 and TRBJ1-6, is EAGVAQSPRYKIIEKRQSVAFWCNPISGHATLYWYQQILGQGPKLLIQFQNNGVVDDSQLPKDRFSAERLKGVDSTLKIQPAKLEDSAVYLCASSSSLLGQGVGALHFGNGTRLTVT.

The chain links TRBV3-1 (or the pseudogene TRBV3-2) to TRBJ2-7; D is possibly TRBD2 (5 bases). Trimming stripped 4 bases from V and 3 bases from J, with 10 bases between. This CDR3 spans 13 amino acids. Looked up from germline, CDR1 is LGHDT and CDR2 is YNNKEL (reference sequence). The chain's CDR3 is CASSPPGIYEQYF. CDR3 sequence (DNA): TGTGCCAGCAGCCCCCCGGGGATCTACGAGCAGTACTTC.

The V gene is TRBV18, the J gene TRBJ2-5; no reliable D call. Trimming shortened V by 3 bases and J by 5 bases, and 10 bases separated the two germline ends. The length of the CDR3 is 13 residues. The germline CDR1 and CDR2 sequences are KGHSH and LQKENI. The CDR3 is CASSPSEAETQYF. CDR3 DNA sequence: TGTGCCAGCTCACCGTCAGAGGCGGAGACCCAGTACTTC.

The chain employs TRBV2 and TRBJ2-3; no clear D. Looked up from germline, CDR1 is SNHLY and CDR2 is FYNNEI. This CDR3 is 12 amino acids long. Between the trimmed V and J ends, which lost 11 bases and 5 bases, there was a span of 14 bases. CDR3 in amino acids: CAGGPAGDTQYF. CDR3 DNA: TGTGCCGGCGGCCCCGCCGGAGATACGCAGTATTTT.

The genes are TRBV7-9 and TRBJ1-3; no clear D. The CDR3 consists of 15 residues. Germline V lookup: CDR1 SEHNR, CDR2 FQNEAQ (reference sequence). V lost 3 bases, J lost 0 bases, and 9 bases lay in between. This chain's CDR3 is CASSFTGSSGNTIYF. The CDR3 DNA is TGTGCCAGCAGCTTTACCGGGAGCTCTGGAAACACCATATATTTT.

The chain uses TRBV7-2 and TRBJ1-2; TRBD1 agrees at 8 bases. V was clipped by 2 bases and J by 5 bases; unmatched bases: 1. This CDR3 has 13 residues. CDR1 and CDR2 from the germline V gene are SGHTA and FQGNSA. The CDR3 DNA follows: TGTGCCAGCAGCTTAACAGGGGGTTATGGCTACACCTTC. It codes for CASSLTGGYGYTF.

This chain uses TRBV9 with TRBJ1-3; D is perhaps TRBD1 (6 bases). CDR1 is SGDLS and CDR2 is YYNGEE in the germline V gene. V was pared by 4 bases and J by 3 bases, with 11 bases between. The CDR3 loop spans 14 amino acids. The CDR3 reads CASSKQGGGNTIYF. CDR3 nucleotides: TGTGCCAGCAGCAAACAGGGTGGTGGAAACACCATATATTTT.

V gene TRBV23-1 combines with J gene TRBJ1-2; D may be TRBD1 (5 bases). TRBV23-1 is flagged as an ORF with uncertain function. This CDR3 is 17 amino acids long. V was cut by 0 bases and J by 3 bases, with 17 bases left in between. Here the CDR3 reads CASSQSVTHGHYYGYTF. The CDR3 DNA reads TGCGCCAGCAGTCAATCGGTAACCCATGGACACTACTATGGCTACACCTTC.

There are a few counts of this clone. The chain has TRBV7-8 and TRBJ2-3; 10 bases line up with TRBD1. Germline CDR1 reads SGHVS; CDR2 reads FQNEAQ. CDR3 length: 15 residues. Trimming removed 1 base from V and 6 bases from J; junction bases left unmatched: 4. The chain's CDR3 is CASSLGPGQGDTQYF. The CDR3 DNA reads TGTGCCAGCAGCTTAGGCCCGGGACAGGGGGATACGCAGTATTTT.